The 23 T cell receptor beta chains listed next were all sequenced from one sample in a study of T cells after yellow fever vaccination. TCRdb recomputed calls from the 5' RACE reads with MiXCR, one row per CDR3 protein. The repertoire consists of 50,000 or so distinct CDR3 sequences, with approximately 6.9% occurring once and the leading ten covering roughly 40%. This sample comprised CD8+ T cells sorted from PBMCs, obtained on the day of the first yellow fever vaccination. The source is a young man who received the YFV17D yellow fever vaccine.

This clonotype was found many times. The rearrangement joins TRBV9 to TRBJ2-5; D assignment may be TRBD1 or TRBD2 (5 bases each). V shed 2 bases and J shed 1 base, with 12 bases lying between them. CDR3 length: 15 amino acids. Germline loops: CDR1 SGDLS, CDR2 YYNGEE. The CDR3 nucleotides are TGTGCCAGCAGCGTCGGGACGGTGGTCCAAGAGACCCAGTACTTC. This sequence encodes CASSVGTVVQETQYF.

This clonotype was seen repeatedly, ten times or more. The rearrangement uses TRBV12-5 and TRBJ2-1; the D is unclear. Germline values: CDR1 LGHNT, CDR2 FRNRAP. The CDR3 is 14 residues long. Trimming removed 2 bases at V and 6 bases at J, with 11 bases between. This CDR3 reads CASGLYPDGNEQFF. The CDR3, as DNA: TGTGCTAGTGGTTTGTACCCCGACGGCAATGAGCAGTTCTTC.

The sample holds a few counts of this clonotype. This sequence joins TRBV20-1 and TRBJ1-1; D not certain. CDR3 size: 14 residues. Germline assignment: CDR1 DFQATT and CDR2 SNEGSKA (reference sequence). V was pared by 3 bases and J by 0 bases, with 11 bases between. The CDR3 region is CSAREQPMNTEAFF. The DNA for the CDR3 is TGCAGTGCTAGGGAGCAGCCGATGAACACTGAAGCTTTCTTT.

The rearrangement links TRBV5-5 to TRBJ1-5; D perhaps matches TRBD1 (5 bases). The CDR3 is 15 residues long. Germline V gene sequence: CDR1 SGHKS, CDR2 YYEKEE (reference sequence). Between the trimmed V and J ends, which lost 4 bases and 4 bases, there was a span of 15 bases. The CDR3 protein is CASSPGGAENQPQHF. The CDR3 nucleotides are TGTGCCAGCAGCCCGGGAGGGGCAGAAAATCAGCCCCAGCATTTT.

This clonotype was seen repeatedly, ten times or more. The chain carries TRBV7-2 and TRBJ1-4, with a tentative D call TRBD1 (5 bases). CDR1 and CDR2 (germline): SGHTA, FQGNSA. Trimming left V 4 bases short and J 8 bases short, with 17 bases between. The length of the CDR3 is 15 residues. The CDR3 spells CASSSSGDPFEKLFF. In DNA, the CDR3 is TGTGCCAGCAGCTCGTCCGGGGACCCATTCGAAAAACTGTTTTTT.

This clonotype was seen many times. The chain has TRBV12-3 or TRBV12-4 and TRBJ2-1; 8 bases are shared with TRBD1. This CDR3 has 17 amino acids. V was pared by 2 bases and J by 4 bases, with 10 bases of the junction left unmatched. The CDR3 sequence: CASSLNLRTGKYNEQFF. The CDR3 DNA sequence: TGTGCCAGCAGTTTAAATCTTCGGACAGGGAAATACAATGAGCAGTTCTTC.

This clonotype came up many times. This chain connects TRBV4-2 to TRBJ2-7; D remains unclear. V lost 0 bases and J 2 bases, leaving 11 bases between the germline ends. The CDR3 sequence is 15 residues long. The germline CDR1 and CDR2 sequences are LGHNA and YNFKEQ. The DNA of the CDR3 is TGTGCCAGCAGCCAAGATAATCGGCTAGCCTACGAGCAGTACTTC. Protein sequence: CASSQDNRLAYEQYF.

The sample holds many counts of this clonotype. One junction end does not reproduce the germline sequence, and a read error may be involved. The V call is TRBV2, the J call TRBJ2-1; perhaps D is TRBD1 or TRBD2 (7 bases each). The CDR3 length is 15 residues. Germline assignment: CDR1 SNHLY and CDR2 FYNNEI. This chain's CDR3 is CASREGRGGYNEQFF. The DNA for the CDR3 is TGTGCCAGCAGGGAAGGCAGGGGGGGCTACAATGAGCAGTTCTTC. The whole variable domain, remainder taken from reference TRBV2 and TRBJ2-1, is EPEVTQTPSHQVTQMGQEVILRCVPISNHLYFYWYRQILGQKVEFLVSFYNNEISEKSEIFDDQFSVERPDGSNFTLKIRSTKLEDSAMYFCASREGRGGYNEQFFGPGTRLTVL.

This clonotype was picked up a small number of times. This sequence joins TRBV6-5 and TRBJ2-1; 9 bases line up with TRBD1. The length of the CDR3 is 16 residues. CDR1 is MNHEY, CDR2 SVGAGI, per germline. The junction had 7 bases not matched to a gene; V was cut back by 0 bases and J by 7 bases. Here the CDR3 DNA reads TGTGCCAGCAGTTACTCGAGGGACAGGGATGTAAATGAGCAGTTCTTC. Amino acids: CASSYSRDRDVNEQFF.

The rearrangement links TRBV7-8 to TRBJ2-1, with no clear D. Trimming removed 1 base from V and 13 bases from J, with 8 bases in between. CDR3 length: 11 amino acids. The V gene's germline CDR1 is SGHVS and CDR2 FQNEAQ. CDR3 coding DNA: TGTGCCAGCAGCTTAGAATCATCTCAGTTCTTC. This sequence encodes CASSLESSQFF.

Of note for this clonotype: No conserved phenylalanine or tryptophan is present at the end of the CDR3, so a read error is the likely explanation. The gene calls are TRBV7-6 and TRBJ2-7, with D uncertain. Germline V gives CDR1 SGHVS, CDR2 FNYEAQ. CDR3 length: 12 residues. Trimming took 3 bases from V and 0 from J, leaving 3 bases between them. CDR3: CASSFSSYEQYI. The CDR3 nucleotides are TGTGCCAGCAGCTTCAGCTCCTACGAGCAGTACATC.

The table lists this clonotype with many counts. J is TRBJ2-7 and V is TRBV3-1; 9 nucleotides line up with TRBD1. The CDR3 totals 14 residues. Germline CDR1 is LGHDT and CDR2 is YNNKEL (reference sequence). V was clipped by 0 bases and J by 3 bases; unmatched bases: 0. CDR3 nucleotides: TGTGCCAGCAGCCAAGAGACAGGGGGCTACGAGCAGTACGTC. Its translation: CASSQETGGYEQYV.

This clonotype was observed many times. This chain connects TRBV10-2 to TRBJ2-1; 11 bases align to TRBD2. Germline lookup yields CDR1 WSHSY and CDR2 SAAADI. The CDR3 contains 15 residues. The J segment lost 5 bases and the V segment lost 5 bases, leaving 5 bases of the junction unmatched. The CDR3 nucleotides are TGCGCCAGCAGTTATCTAGCGGGGGGTCACAATGAGCAGTTCTTC. Protein product: CASSYLAGGHNEQFF.

This clonotype was detected ten times or more. This chain links TRBV7-9 with TRBJ1-1; 9 bases fit TRBD1. V trimming: 5 bases; J trimming: 5 bases; junction bases outside the gene matches: 12. CDR1 is SEHNR, CDR2 FQNEAQ, per germline (reference sequence). The CDR3 length is 16 residues. In DNA, the CDR3 is TGTGCCAGCAGCCTTATAACAGGGGGCTCCCGGACTGAAGCTTTCTTT. It translates to CASSLITGGSRTEAFF.

This rearrangement joins TRBV5-5 to TRBJ2-1; D not resolved. The CDR3 has 12 amino acids. Trimming took 2 bases from V and 6 from J, leaving 6 bases between them. Germline V gene data show CDR1 as SGHKS and CDR2 as YYEKEE (reference sequence). CDR3 nucleotides: TGTGCCAGCAGCTTCGCCGTCAATGAGCAGTTCTTC. Translated, it gives CASSFAVNEQFF.

This clonotype appeared many times. This chain uses TRBV7-3 with TRBJ2-3; D might be TRBD1 or TRBD2, each matching 6 bases. Germline CDR1 SGHTA, CDR2 FQGTGA. Between the trimmed V and J ends, which lost 4 bases and 0 bases, there was a span of 14 bases. The CDR3 covers 16 residues. In nucleotides, the CDR3 is TGTGCCAGCAGCTCCCTGGGGGGCCTGAGCACAGATACGCAGTATTTT. The encoded protein is CASSSLGGLSTDTQYF.

This clonotype turned up a few times. The chain is built from TRBV7-6 and TRBJ1-2; TRBD1 might be the D (5 bases). Germline V lookup: CDR1 SGHVS, CDR2 FNYEAQ. Trimming removed 5 bases at V and 8 bases at J, with 15 bases between. This CDR3 is built from 13 residues. DNA of the CDR3: TGTGCCAGCAGCACCCTAGAGGGGTGGGGCTACACCTTC. Protein product: CASSTLEGWGYTF.

This sequence joins TRBV6-1 and TRBJ1-4; a weak D match, TRBD1 (5 bases). CDR1 and CDR2 from the germline V gene are MNHNS and SASEGT. This CDR3 region has 15 residues. Trimming left V 7 bases short and J 8 bases short, with 20 bases between. As DNA, the CDR3 is TGTGCCAGCACCCCGCCAGCAGGGTTGAACGAAAAACTGTTTTTT. This gives the protein CASTPPAGLNEKLFF.

This clonotype was picked up a small number of times. The chain couples TRBV7-9 to TRBJ2-1, with D possibly called TRBD1 or TRBD2 (7 bases each). The ends were cut back, 5 bases at V and 0 bases at J, with 14 bases in the middle. This CDR3 is 16 amino acids long. Germline CDR1 SEHNR, CDR2 FQNEAQ (reference sequence). In DNA form, the CDR3 reads TGTGCCAGCAGCCCCCCAGGGGGGGGCTCCTACAATGAGCAGTTCTTC. Protein sequence: CASSPPGGGSYNEQFF.

This clonotype was detected ten times or more. The chain recombines TRBV27 with TRBJ1-1; perhaps TRBD1 as D (5 bases). This CDR3 has 15 residues. Germline CDR1 and CDR2: MNHEY and SMNVEV (reference sequence). V lost 0 bases to trimming and J lost 2 bases, with 10 bases between them. The CDR3 loop is CASSLSIQGNTEAFF. The DNA for the CDR3 is TGTGCCAGCAGTTTATCGATCCAGGGAAACACTGAAGCTTTCTTT.

This clonotype has a count of ten or more. V gene TRBV4-1 combines with J gene TRBJ1-6, with D perhaps matching TRBD1 (5 bases). V was clipped by 0 bases and J by 7 bases, with 16 bases between them. Germline V lookup: CDR1 MGHRA, CDR2 YSYEKL. The CDR3 is made up of 17 amino acids. The CDR3 DNA sequence: TGCGCCAGCAGCCAAGATGGGGGATTGACGGTGAATTCACCCCTCCACTTT. Its protein product is CASSQDGGLTVNSPLHF.

This clonotype was observed a handful of times. The chain is built from TRBV4-1 and TRBJ2-7; a possible D gene is TRBD2 (6 bases). Germline CDR1 MGHRA, CDR2 YSYEKL. The CDR3 has 15 residues. The V end lost 0 bases, the J end lost 2 bases, and 11 bases lay between the germline ends. CDR3: CASSQDEGRTYEQYF. The CDR3 DNA reads TGCGCCAGCAGCCAAGATGAGGGGAGGACCTACGAGCAGTACTTC.

This clonotype has at least ten counts. The chain recombines TRBV19 with TRBJ2-7; D gene unclear. V was pared by 5 bases and J by 5 bases, with 13 bases between. The CDR3 extends over 13 amino acids. Germline CDR1 and CDR2: LNHDA and SQIVND (reference sequence). CDR3 DNA: TGTGCCAGTAGTGACCGTGAAGGAAACGAGCAGTACTTC. It codes for CASSDREGNEQYF.